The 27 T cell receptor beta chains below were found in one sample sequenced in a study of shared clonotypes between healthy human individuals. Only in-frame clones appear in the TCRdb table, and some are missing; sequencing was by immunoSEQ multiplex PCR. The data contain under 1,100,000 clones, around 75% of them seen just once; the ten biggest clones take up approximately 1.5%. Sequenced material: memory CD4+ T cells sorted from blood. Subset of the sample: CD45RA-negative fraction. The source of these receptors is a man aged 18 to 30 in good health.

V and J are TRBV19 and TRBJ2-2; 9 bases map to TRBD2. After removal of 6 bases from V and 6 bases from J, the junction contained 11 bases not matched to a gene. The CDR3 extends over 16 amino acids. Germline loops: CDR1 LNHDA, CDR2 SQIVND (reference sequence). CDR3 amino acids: CASRVNLAGRPGELFF. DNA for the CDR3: TGTGCCAGTAGGGTTAACCTAGCGGGAAGGCCCGGGGAGCTGTTTTTT. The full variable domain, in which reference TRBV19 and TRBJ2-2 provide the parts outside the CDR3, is DGGITQSPKYLFRKEGQNVTLSCEQNLNHDAMYWYRQDPGQGLRLIYYSQIVNDFQKGDIAEGYSVSREKKESFPLTVTSAQKNPTAFYLCASRVNLAGRPGELFFGEGSRLTVL.

CDR3 bases: TGTGCCAGCAGACCCACAGTCTCTAATTCACCCCTCCACTTT. Amino acids: CASRPTVSNSPLHF. This chain joins TRBV6-5 and TRBJ1-6; D remains unclear. In germline, CDR1 is MNHEY, CDR2 SVGAGI. Trimming left V 6 bases short and J 6 bases short, with 12 bases between. The CDR3 has 14 residues.

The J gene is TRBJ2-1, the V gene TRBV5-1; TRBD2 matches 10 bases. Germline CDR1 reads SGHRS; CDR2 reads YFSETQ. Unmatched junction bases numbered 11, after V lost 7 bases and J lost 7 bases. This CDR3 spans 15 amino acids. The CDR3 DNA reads TGCGCCAGCGTCCAAGCTAGCGGGGGATTGAATGAGCAGTTCTTC. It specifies CASVQASGGLNEQFF.

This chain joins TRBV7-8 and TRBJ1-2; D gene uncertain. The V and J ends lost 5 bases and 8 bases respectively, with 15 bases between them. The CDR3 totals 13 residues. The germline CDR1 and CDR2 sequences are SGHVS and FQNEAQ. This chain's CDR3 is CASSLRAYQGYTF. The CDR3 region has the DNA TGTGCCAGCAGCCTTAGGGCCTACCAGGGCTACACCTTC.

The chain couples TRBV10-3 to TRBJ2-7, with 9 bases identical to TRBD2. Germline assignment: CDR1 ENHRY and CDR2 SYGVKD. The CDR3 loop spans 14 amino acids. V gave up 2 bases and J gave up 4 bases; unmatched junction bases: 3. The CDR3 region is CAISEDAGGYEQYF. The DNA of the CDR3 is TGTGCCATCAGTGAGGACGCGGGAGGGTACGAGCAGTACTTC.

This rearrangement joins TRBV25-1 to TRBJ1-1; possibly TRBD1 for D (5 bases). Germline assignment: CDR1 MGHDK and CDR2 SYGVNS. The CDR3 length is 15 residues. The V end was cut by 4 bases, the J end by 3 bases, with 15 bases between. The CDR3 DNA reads TGTGCCAGCAGTGCCAACAGGTATCTTGACACTGAAGCTTTCTTT. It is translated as CASSANRYLDTEAFF.

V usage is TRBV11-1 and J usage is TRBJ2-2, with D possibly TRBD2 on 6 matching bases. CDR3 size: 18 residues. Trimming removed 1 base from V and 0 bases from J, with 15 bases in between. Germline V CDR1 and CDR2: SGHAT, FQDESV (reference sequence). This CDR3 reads CASSLVRWGDANTGELFF. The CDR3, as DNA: TGTGCCAGCAGCTTAGTCAGGTGGGGGGACGCGAACACCGGGGAGCTGTTTTTT.

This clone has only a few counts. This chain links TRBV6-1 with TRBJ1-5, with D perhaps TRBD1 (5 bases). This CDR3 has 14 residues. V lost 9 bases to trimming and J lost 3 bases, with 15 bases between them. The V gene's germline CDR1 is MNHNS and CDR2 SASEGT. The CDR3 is CASNPDSLNQPQHF. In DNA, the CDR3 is TGTGCCAGTAACCCAGACAGTCTCAATCAGCCCCAGCATTTT.

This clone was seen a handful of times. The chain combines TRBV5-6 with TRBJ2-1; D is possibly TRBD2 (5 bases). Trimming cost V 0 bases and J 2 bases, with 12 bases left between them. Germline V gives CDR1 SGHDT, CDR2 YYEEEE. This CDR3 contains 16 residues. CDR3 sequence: CASSLEGSATYNEQFF. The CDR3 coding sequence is TGTGCCAGCAGCTTGGAAGGTAGCGCAACCTACAATGAGCAGTTCTTC.

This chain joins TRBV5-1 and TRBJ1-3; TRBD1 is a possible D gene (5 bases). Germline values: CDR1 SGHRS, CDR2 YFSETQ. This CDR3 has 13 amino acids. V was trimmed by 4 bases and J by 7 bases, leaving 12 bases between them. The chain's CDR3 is CASSIDSSNTIYF. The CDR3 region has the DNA TGCGCCAGCAGCATCGACAGTTCGAACACCATATATTTT.

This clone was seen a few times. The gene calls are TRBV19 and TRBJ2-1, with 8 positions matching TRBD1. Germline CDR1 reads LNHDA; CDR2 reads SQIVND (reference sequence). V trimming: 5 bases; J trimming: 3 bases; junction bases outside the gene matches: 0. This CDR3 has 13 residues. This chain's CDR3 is CASSGQGYNEQFF. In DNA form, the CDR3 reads TGTGCCAGTAGTGGACAGGGCTACAATGAGCAGTTCTTC.

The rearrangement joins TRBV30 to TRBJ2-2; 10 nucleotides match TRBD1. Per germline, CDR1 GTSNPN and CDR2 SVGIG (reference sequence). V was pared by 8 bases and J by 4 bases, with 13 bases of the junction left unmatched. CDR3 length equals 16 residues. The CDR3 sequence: CASSTTGGGSTGELFF. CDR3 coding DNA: TGTGCCAGCTCCACGACAGGGGGCGGGAGCACCGGGGAGCTGTTTTTT.

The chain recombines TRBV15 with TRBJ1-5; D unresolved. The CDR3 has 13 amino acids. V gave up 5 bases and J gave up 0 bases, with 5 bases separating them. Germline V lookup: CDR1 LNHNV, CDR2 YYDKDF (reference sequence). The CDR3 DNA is TGTGCCACCAGCGGCTTTAGCAATCAGCCCCAGCATTTT. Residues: CATSGFSNQPQHF.

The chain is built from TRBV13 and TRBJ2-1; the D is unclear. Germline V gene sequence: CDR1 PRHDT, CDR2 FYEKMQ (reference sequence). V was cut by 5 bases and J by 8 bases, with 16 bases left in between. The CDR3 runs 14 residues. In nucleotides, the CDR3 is TGTGCCAGCAGCCGCTTAGGTAATCTCGATGAGCAGTTCTTC. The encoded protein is CASSRLGNLDEQFF.

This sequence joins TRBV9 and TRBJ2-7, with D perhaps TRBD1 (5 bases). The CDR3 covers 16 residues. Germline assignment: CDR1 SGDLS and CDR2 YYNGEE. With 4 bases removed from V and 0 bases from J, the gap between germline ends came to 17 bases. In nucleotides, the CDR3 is TGTGCCAGCAGCACCCGAAGGGGCAGTTCCTCCTACGAGCAGTACTTC. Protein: CASSTRRGSSSYEQYF.

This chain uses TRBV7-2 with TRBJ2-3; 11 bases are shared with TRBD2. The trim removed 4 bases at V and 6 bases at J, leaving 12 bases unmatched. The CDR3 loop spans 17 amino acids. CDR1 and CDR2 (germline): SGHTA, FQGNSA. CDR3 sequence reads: CASSSTLAGGPSDTQYF. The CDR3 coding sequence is TGTGCCAGCAGCTCGACTTTAGCGGGAGGGCCCTCGGATACGCAGTATTTT.

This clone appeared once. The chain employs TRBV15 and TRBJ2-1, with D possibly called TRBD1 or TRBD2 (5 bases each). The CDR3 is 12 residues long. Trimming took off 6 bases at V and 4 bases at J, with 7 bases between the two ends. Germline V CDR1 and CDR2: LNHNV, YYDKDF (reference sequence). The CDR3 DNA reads TGTGCCACCAGGGGGGTTTACAATGAGCAGTTCTTC. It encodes CATRGVYNEQFF.

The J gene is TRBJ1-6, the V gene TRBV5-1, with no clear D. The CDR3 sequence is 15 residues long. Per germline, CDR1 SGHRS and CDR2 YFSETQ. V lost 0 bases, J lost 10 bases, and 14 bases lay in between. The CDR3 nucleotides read TGCGCCAGCAGCTTGGGAGTCCCCGGCGGGTCACCCCTCCACTTT. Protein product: CASSLGVPGGSPLHF.

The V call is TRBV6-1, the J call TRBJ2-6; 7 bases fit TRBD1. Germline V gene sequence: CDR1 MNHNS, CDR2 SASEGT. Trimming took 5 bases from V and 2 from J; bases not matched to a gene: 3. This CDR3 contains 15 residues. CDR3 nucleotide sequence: TGTGCCAGCAGTCCCGGACAGGCTGGGGCCAACGTCCTGACTTTC. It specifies CASSPGQAGANVLTF.

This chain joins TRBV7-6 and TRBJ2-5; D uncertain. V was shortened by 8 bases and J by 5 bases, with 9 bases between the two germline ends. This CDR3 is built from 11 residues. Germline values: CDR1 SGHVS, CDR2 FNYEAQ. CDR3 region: CASGYMETQYF. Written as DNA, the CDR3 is TGTGCCAGCGGCTATATGGAGACCCAGTACTTC.

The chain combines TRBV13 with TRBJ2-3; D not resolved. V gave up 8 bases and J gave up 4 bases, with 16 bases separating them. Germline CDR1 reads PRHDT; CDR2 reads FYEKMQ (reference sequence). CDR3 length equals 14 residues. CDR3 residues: CASAQAAWADTQYF. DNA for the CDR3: TGTGCCAGCGCCCAGGCGGCCTGGGCAGATACGCAGTATTTT.

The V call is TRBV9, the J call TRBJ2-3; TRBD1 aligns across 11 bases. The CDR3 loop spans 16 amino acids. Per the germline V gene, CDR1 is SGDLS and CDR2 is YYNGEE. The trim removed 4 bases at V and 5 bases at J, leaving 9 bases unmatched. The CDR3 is CASSIGTGGIIDTQYF. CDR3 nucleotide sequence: TGTGCCAGCAGCATCGGGACAGGGGGTATAATAGATACGCAGTATTTT.

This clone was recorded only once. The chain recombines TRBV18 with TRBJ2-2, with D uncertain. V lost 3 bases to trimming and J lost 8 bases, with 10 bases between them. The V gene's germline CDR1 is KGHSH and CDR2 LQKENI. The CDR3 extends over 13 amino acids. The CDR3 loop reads CASSPGIEGELFF. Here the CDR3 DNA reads TGTGCCAGCTCACCGGGGATTGAAGGGGAGCTGTTTTTT.

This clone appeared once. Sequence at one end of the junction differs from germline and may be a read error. The CDR3 region is CASSDPTGTGAF. CDR3 nucleotide sequence: TGTGCCAGCAGTGATCCTACCGGGACAGGGGCTTTC. The V call is TRBV6-1, the J call TRBJ2-6, with 10 bases fitting TRBD1. This CDR3 contains 12 residues. The germline gives CDR1 MNHNS, CDR2 SASEGT.

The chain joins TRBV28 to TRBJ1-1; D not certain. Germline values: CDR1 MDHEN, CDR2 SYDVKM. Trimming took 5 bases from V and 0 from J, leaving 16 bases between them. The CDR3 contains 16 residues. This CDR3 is CASSLSGYLMNTEAFF. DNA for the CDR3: TGTGCCAGCAGTCTTTCAGGTTACTTAATGAACACTGAAGCTTTCTTT.

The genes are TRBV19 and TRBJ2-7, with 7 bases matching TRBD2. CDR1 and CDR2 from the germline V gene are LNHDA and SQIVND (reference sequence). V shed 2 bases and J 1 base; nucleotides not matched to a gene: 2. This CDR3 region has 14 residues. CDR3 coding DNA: TGTGCCAGTAGTATACAGCGGGAATCCTACGAGCAGTACTTC. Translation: CASSIQRESYEQYF.

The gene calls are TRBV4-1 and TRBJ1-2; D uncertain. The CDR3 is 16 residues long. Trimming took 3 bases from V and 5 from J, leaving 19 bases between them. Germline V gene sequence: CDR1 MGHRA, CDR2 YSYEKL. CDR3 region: CASSQGAGNPSYGYTF. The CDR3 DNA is TGCGCCAGCAGCCAGGGAGCCGGGAACCCTTCTTATGGCTACACCTTC.